Listed here is a single T cell receptor (beta chain). As yet, its antigen is unknown. The CDR3 runs to 11 residues. Germline V CDR1 and CDR2: SGHDN, FVKESK. Between the trimmed V and J ends, which lost 2 bases and 8 bases, there was a span of 6 bases. The data belong to a study of T-cell reconstitution after alpha-beta-depleted transplantation in children. Unique molecular identifiers were used to barcode this TCRbeta library. TCRdb processed the PCR reads anew with MiXCR; each CDR3 protein has one entry. The sample consists of fewer than 700,000 distinct CDR3 sequences, 23% of them appearing once. Findings and caveats of the study: Where alpha-beta T cells came from about two months after transplant was reportedly several hundred expanded graft clones. Some patients' high day-60 TCRbeta diversity was attributed to recipient cells surviving conditioning. Once a year had passed after transplant, T-cell counts and diversity came mostly from newly produced T cells.

This clonotype was obtained from a boy in the first two years of life who had a stem cell transplant for acute myeloid leukemia, so the T cells may come from the graft donor. The specimen was PBMCs, mostly from graft donor cells, collected 360 days after TCRalphabeta/CD19-depleted stem cell transplant. The chain employs TRBV14 and TRBJ1-2; D call uncertain. CDR3 nucleotides: TGTGCCAGCAGCCAAAATTGGGGCTACACCTTC. Its translation: CASSQNWGYTF.